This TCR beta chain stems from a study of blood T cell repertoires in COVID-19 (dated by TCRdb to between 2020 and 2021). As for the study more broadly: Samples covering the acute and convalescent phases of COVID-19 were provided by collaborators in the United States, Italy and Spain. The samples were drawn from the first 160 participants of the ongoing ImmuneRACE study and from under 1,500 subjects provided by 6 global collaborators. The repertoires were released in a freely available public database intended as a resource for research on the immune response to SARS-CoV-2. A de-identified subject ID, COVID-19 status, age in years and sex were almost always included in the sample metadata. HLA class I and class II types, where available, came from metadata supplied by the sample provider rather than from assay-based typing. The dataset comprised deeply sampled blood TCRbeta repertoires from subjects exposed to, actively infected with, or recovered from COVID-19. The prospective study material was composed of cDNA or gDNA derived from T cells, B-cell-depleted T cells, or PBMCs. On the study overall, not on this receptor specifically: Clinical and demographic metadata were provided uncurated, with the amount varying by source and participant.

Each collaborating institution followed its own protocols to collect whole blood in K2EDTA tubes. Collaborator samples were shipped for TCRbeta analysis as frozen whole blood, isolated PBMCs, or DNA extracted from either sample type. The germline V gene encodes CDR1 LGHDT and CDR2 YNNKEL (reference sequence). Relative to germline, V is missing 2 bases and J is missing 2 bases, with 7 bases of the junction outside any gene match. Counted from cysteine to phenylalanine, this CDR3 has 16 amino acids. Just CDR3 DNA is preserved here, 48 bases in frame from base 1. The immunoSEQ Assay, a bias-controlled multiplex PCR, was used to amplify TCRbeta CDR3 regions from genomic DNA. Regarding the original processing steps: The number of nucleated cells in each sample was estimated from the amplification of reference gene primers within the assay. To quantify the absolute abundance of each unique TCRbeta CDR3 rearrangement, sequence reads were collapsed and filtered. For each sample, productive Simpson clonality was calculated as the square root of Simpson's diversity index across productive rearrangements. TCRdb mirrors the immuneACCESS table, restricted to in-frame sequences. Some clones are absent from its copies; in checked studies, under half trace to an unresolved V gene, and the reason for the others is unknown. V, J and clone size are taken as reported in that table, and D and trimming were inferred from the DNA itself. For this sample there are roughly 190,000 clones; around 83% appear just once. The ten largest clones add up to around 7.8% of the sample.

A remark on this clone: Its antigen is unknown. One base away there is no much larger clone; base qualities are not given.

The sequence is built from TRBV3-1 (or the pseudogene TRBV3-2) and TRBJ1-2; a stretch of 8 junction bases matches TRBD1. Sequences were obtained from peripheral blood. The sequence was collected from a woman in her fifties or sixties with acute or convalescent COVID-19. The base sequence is TGTGCCAGCAGCCAATTACCGGGACAGGACAACTATGGCTACACCTTC. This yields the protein CASSQLPGQDNYGYTF.